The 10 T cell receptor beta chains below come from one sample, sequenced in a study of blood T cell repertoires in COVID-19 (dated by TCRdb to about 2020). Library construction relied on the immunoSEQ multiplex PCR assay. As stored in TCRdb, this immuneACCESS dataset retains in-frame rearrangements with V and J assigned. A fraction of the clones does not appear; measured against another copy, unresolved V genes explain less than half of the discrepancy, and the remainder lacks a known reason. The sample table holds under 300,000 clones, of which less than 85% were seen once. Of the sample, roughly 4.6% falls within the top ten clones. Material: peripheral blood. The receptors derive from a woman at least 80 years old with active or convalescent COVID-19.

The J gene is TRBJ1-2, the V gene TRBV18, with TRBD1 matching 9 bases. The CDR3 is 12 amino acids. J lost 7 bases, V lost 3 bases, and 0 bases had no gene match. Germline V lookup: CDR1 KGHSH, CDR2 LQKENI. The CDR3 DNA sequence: TGTGCCAGCTCACCGACAGGGGGTGGCTACACCTTC. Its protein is CASSPTGGGYTF.

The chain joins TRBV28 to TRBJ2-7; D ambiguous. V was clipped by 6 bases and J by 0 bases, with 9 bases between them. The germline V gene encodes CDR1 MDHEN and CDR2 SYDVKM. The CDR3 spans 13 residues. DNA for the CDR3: TGTGCCAGCAGATCCGGGTCCTCCTACGAGCAGTACTTC. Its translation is CASRSGSSYEQYF.

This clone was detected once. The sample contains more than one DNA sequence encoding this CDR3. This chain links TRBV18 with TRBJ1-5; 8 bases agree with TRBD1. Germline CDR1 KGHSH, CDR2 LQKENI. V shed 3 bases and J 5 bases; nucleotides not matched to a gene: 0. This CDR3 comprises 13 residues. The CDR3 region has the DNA TGTGCCAGCTCACCGACAGGGGATCAGCCCCAGCATTTT. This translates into CASSPTGDQPQHF.

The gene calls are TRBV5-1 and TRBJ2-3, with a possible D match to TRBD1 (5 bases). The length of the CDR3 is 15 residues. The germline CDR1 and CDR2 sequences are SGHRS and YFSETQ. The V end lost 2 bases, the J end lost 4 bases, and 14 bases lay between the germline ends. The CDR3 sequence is CASSFRQSQADTQYF. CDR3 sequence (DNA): TGCGCCAGCAGCTTTAGACAGTCTCAAGCAGATACGCAGTATTTT.

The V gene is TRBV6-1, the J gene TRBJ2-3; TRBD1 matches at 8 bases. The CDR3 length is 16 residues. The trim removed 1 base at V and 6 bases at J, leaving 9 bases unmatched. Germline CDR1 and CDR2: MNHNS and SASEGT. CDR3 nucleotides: TGTGCCAGCAGTGAAGAGGCCAGGGGGCTGTACGATACGCAGTATTTT. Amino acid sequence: CASSEEARGLYDTQYF.

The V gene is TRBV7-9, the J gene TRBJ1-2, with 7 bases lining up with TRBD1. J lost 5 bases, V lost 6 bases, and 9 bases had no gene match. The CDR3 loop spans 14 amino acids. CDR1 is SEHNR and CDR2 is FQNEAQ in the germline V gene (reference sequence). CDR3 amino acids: CASSLIQTGYGYTF. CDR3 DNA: TGTGCCAGCAGTCTCATCCAGACAGGGTATGGCTACACCTTC.

Written as DNA, the CDR3 is TGCGCCAGCAGCAGCCCGGGACTAGCGGGCGTCGTAGATACGCAGTATTTT. Protein sequence: CASSSPGLAGVVDTQYF. The genes are TRBV10-2 and TRBJ2-3; the match to TRBD2 covers 12 bases. The V and J ends lost 6 bases and 5 bases, in that order; junction bases with no gene match: 12. This CDR3 has 17 amino acids. Germline V gives CDR1 WSHSY, CDR2 SAAADI.

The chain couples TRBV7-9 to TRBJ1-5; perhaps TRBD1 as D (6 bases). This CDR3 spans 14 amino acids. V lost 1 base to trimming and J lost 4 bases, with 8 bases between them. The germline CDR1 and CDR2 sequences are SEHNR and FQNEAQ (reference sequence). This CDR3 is CASSLDRENQPQHF. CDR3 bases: TGTGCCAGCAGCTTAGACAGGGAGAATCAGCCCCAGCATTTT.

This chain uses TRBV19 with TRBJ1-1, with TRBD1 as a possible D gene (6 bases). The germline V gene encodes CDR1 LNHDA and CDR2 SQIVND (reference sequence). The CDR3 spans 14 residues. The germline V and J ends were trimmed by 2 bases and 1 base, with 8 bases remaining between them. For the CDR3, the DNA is TGTGCCAGTAGTATAAAGACAGGGAACACTGAAGCTTTCTTT. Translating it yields CASSIKTGNTEAFF.

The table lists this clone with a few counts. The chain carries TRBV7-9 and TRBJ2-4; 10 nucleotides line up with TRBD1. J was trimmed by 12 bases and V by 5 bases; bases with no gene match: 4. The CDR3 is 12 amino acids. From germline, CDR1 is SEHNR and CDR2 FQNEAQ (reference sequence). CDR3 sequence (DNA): TGTGCCAGCAGCGTAGGGACAGGGGATCAGTACTTC. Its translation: CASSVGTGDQYF.